A selection of T cell receptor beta chains follows, all from one sample in a study of blood T cell repertoires in COVID-19. Assay used: immunoSEQ multiplex PCR; TCRdb lists only in-frame clones, some missing. The profile shows 350,000 or so clones, 92% of them singletons. Sequenced sample: PBMCs or T cells enriched from blood (not recorded which). The receptor set was obtained from a woman younger than 45 who had recovered from COVID-19. Both conserved end residues are part of each CDR3. Fields, in order: CDR3 protein, clone size, V gene, D gene. A D gene is named only where the DNA matches it firmly. Size values are once, few and many counts, or a class for expanded clones, and some rows have none.

CDR3: CASSLEGTYNSPLHF; size: once; V: TRBV7-2; D: .
CDR3: CASSWAGETQYF; size: .; V: TRBV12-3/TRBV12-4; D: .
CDR3: CSVRGGGPNEQFF; size: .; V: TRBV29-1; D: TRBD2
CDR3: CASSHKLALDEQFF; size: .; V: TRBV5-5; D: TRBD2
CDR3: CASSLGSSGTDTQYF; size: few; V: TRBV5-1; D: TRBD2
CDR3: CASSPPGIGAPDGYTF; size: .; V: TRBV18; D: .
CDR3: CATSSPRPGGNSPLHF; size: .; V: TRBV15; D: .
CDR3: CASSFRTEYTDTQYF; size: .; V: TRBV7-6; D: .
CDR3: CASSPRAPGTEAFF; size: .; V: TRBV5-1; D: .
CDR3: CSASNPAGGDTQYF; size: .; V: TRBV20-1; D: TRBD2
CDR3: CASSEILYNEQFF; size: few; V: TRBV6-1; D: .
CDR3: CAQTEAFF; size: .; V: TRBV7-5; D: .
CDR3: CASSVAGEREAEAFF; size: .; V: TRBV9; D: .
CDR3: CASSLGQGPRREKLFF; size: .; V: TRBV11-2; D: TRBD1
CDR3: CASSPRGGYNNEQFF; size: .; V: TRBV7-3; D: TRBD2
CDR3: CASRTGTADTQYF; size: .; V: TRBV12-3/TRBV12-4; D: TRBD1
CDR3: CASSLTLGTGELFF; size: .; V: TRBV7-3; D: .
CDR3: CASSEAVGNTIYF; size: .; V: TRBV9; D: .
CDR3: CASKGQATDTQYF; size: .; V: TRBV5-1; D: TRBD1
CDR3: CASHRGSNQPQHF; size: .; V: TRBV28; D: TRBD1
CDR3: CASHRVFEAFF; size: .; V: TRBV6-5; D: .
CDR3: CASSYPSRPSRSEQYF; size: .; V: TRBV6-2/TRBV6-3; D: .
CDR3: CASSPRGGPYNEQFF; size: .; V: TRBV11-3; D: TRBD2
CDR3: CASSLVAGGLFHTDTQYF; size: .; V: TRBV5-1; D: TRBD2
CDR3: CASSLRIQGFKYLTYGYTF; size: .; V: TRBV5-6; D: .
CDR3: CASSQEASGSSYEQYF; size: few; V: TRBV4-3; D: TRBD2
CDR3: CASSTLDTNSYEQYF; size: .; V: TRBV28; D: .
CDR3: CASSGQGDQPQHF; size: .; V: TRBV7-9; D: TRBD1
CDR3: CASSLALGEAFF; size: once; V: TRBV5-5; D: .
CDR3: CASSQVKGDRPFNYGYTF; size: .; V: TRBV4-1; D: TRBD1
CDR3: CASSEGAVNTEAFF; size: .; V: TRBV2; D: .
CDR3: CASSFFPDTQYF; size: .; V: TRBV12-3/TRBV12-4; D: .
CDR3: CAWGTGNYEQYF; size: .; V: TRBV30; D: .
CDR3: CAISSGQGGETQYF; size: .; V: TRBV10-3; D: TRBD1
CDR3: CASSPDRNYGYTF; size: .; V: TRBV7-2; D: .
CDR3: CASSLLGQGGSPLHF; size: .; V: TRBV7-2; D: TRBD1
CDR3: CASSTGTAGNTIYF; size: .; V: TRBV28; D: TRBD1
CDR3: CASSLVSGDTQYF; size: .; V: TRBV7-2; D: .
CDR3: CASSLVLGHPADTQYF; size: .; V: TRBV7-9; D: .
CDR3: CASSMYRYTEAFF; size: .; V: TRBV28; D: .
CDR3: CATRDNQDTEAFF; size: .; V: TRBV6-5; D: .
CDR3: CASSLVSAATSYNEQFF; size: .; V: TRBV5-1; D: .
CDR3: CARGGRFGYTF; size: once; V: TRBV21-1; D: .
CDR3: CASSQRGGVRNEQFF; size: .; V: TRBV23-1; D: .
CDR3: CASSSAGQPQHF; size: .; V: TRBV6-6; D: .